This T cell receptor (beta chain) was sequenced for a study of blood T cells in healthy people across ages. Study results and limitations: With unsorted PBMCs, a conclusive comparison of naive versus antigen-experienced cells was not possible.

A word on this clonotype: Antigen: not known.

The use of a sample-barcoded 5' primer and a J-beta primer mix characterized a second PCR of roughly 7 to 12 cycles. Carrying 12 random nucleotides, a template-switch adaptor labeled each individual cDNA molecule. There were at least 2.5 million CDR3-containing paired-end reads obtained from each sample. Via MiXCR, TCRdb re-called the 5' RACE reads, giving one row per CDR3 protein. The sample yields roughly 1,300,000 distinct CDR3 sequences, 45% to 70% seen once. Per individual sample, total RNA of at least 5.5 micrograms was extracted. Trimming removed 9 bases at V and 4 bases at J, with 15 bases between. There are 13 residues in the CDR3. Germline CDR1 is WNHNN and CDR2 is SYGVQD (reference sequence).

Sequencing was performed on blood. V gene TRBV10-1 combines with J gene TRBJ2-5; D perhaps matches TRBD1 (5 bases). This sequence originates from a man aged 18 to 29 in good health. The CDR3 spells CASIPRDLETQYF. CDR3 coding DNA: TGCGCCAGTATCCCCAGGGATCTAGAGACCCAGTACTTC.